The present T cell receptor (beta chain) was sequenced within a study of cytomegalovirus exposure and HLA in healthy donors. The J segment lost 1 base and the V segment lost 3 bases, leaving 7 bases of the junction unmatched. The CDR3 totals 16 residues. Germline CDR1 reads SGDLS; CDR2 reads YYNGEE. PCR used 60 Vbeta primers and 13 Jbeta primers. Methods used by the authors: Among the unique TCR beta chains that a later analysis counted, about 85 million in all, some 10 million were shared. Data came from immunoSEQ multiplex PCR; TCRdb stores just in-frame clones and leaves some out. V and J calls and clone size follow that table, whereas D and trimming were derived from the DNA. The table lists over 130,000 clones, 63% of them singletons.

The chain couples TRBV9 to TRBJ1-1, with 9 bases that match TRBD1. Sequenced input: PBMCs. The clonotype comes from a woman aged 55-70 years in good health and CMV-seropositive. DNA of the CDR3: TGTGCCAGCAGCGCCGGACAGGGGACTAGGAACACTGAAGCTTTCTTT. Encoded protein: CASSAGQGTRNTEAFF.